These T cell receptor beta chains were read from a single sample in a study of cytomegalovirus exposure and HLA in healthy donors. Assay: immunoSEQ multiplex PCR; the TCRdb copy retains only in-frame clones and omits some. This repertoire shows fewer than 200,000 clones, roughly 77% found once; its top ten account for roughly 2.6%. The sequenced sample consisted of PBMCs. The receptor source for this set is a woman aged 40-49 years in good health and CMV-seropositive. The CDR3 runs from the conserved cysteine through the conserved F or W. A D gene is named only where the DNA matches it firmly. Part of the rows lack a size; the others show once, few, many or a class for expanded clones.

>TRBD1|TRBJ1-1|-|TRBV4-3
CASSSQGDTEAFF
TGCGCCAGCAGTTCACAGGGGGACACTGAAGCTTTCTTT
>-|TRBJ2-3|-|TRBV7-2
CASSLVVGGLRAGDTQYF
TGTGCCAGCAGCTTAGTCGTGGGTGGACTTCGGGCGGGAGATACGCAGTATTTT
>TRBD2|TRBJ2-1|-|TRBV5-1
CASSLTSGGSSSYNEQFF
TGCGCCAGCAGCTTGACTAGCGGGGGGTCCAGCTCCTACAATGAGCAGTTCTTC
>TRBD2|TRBJ2-1|-|TRBV7-8
CASRPTSGGAYNEQFF
TGTGCCAGCAGACCGACTAGCGGGGGGGCCTACAATGAGCAGTTCTTC
>TRBD2|TRBJ2-2|once|TRBV4-1
CASSRTSGSGTGELFF
TGCGCCAGCAGCCGGACTAGCGGGAGCGGGACCGGGGAGCTGTTTTTT
>-|TRBJ2-3|-|TRBV28
CASSSRGPYTDTQYF
TGTGCCAGCAGTTCCCGAGGGCCCTACACAGATACGCAGTATTTT
>-|TRBJ1-5|-|TRBV7-2
CASSLNRLGAQNQPQHF
TGTGCCAGCAGCTTAAACAGGTTGGGGGCCCAAAATCAGCCCCAGCATTTT
>TRBD1|TRBJ1-1|once|TRBV30
CAWRKTGGTEAFF
TGTGCCTGGAGAAAGACAGGGGGGACTGAAGCTTTCTTT
>-|TRBJ2-5|few|TRBV21-1
CASSKYVISGGAQETQYF
TGTGCCAGCAGCAAATATGTAATTTCGGGAGGGGCTCAAGAGACCCAGTACTTC
>-|TRBJ2-1|-|TRBV7-8
CASRSLYNEQFF
TGTGCCAGCAGGTCTCTTTACAATGAGCAGTTCTTC
>-|TRBJ2-2|-|TRBV19
CASTDRTGELFF
TGTGCCAGCACCGACAGGACCGGGGAGCTGTTTTTT
>TRBD2|TRBJ2-2|-|TRBV2
CASGTSAGELFF
TGTGCCAGCGGTACTAGCGCCGGGGAGCTGTTTTTT
>TRBD1|TRBJ2-7|few|TRBV29-1
CSAGQGIYEQYF
TGCAGCGCGGGACAGGGGATCTACGAGCAGTACTTC
>-|TRBJ1-2|-|TRBV29-1
CSVASVRGYGYTF
TGCAGCGTTGCCTCCGTTAGAGGGTATGGCTACACCTTC
>-|TRBJ2-1|-|TRBV5-1
CASSSEGTYSYNEQFF
TGCGCCAGCAGCTCAGAAGGGACATACTCCTACAATGAGCAGTTCTTC
>TRBD1|TRBJ2-7|few|TRBV2
CASSVDRASYEQYF
TGTGCCAGCAGTGTAGACAGGGCTTCCTACGAGCAGTACTTC
>-|TRBJ1-5|-|TRBV5-1
CASSLDTRHPTAQHF
TGCGCCAGCAGCTTAGACACCCGCCACCCTACGGCCCAGCATTTT
>-|TRBJ1-5|-|TRBV6-6
CASSPGGNQPQHF
TGTGCCAGCAGCCCCGGGGGGAATCAGCCCCAGCATTTT
>-|TRBJ1-6|-|TRBV5-4
CASRTGQNSPLHF
TGTGCCAGCAGGACTGGACAGAATTCACCCCTCCACTTT
>TRBD2|TRBJ2-7|-|TRBV4-2
CASSQVAGASNEQYF
TGTGCCAGCAGCCAAGTAGCGGGAGCGTCGAACGAGCAGTACTTC
>-|TRBJ2-1|-|TRBV7-9
CASSLEGQAEQFF
TGTGCCAGCAGCTTAGAGGGACAAGCTGAGCAGTTCTTC
>TRBD2|TRBJ2-7|-|TRBV5-1
CASSPGLAGAYEQYF
TGCGCCAGCAGCCCGGGACTAGCGGGGGCCTACGAGCAGTACTTC
>-|TRBJ1-2|-|TRBV28
CASGAGTFPYGYTF
TGTGCCAGCGGGGCCGGGACATTCCCCTATGGCTACACCTTC
>-|TRBJ1-5|-|TRBV7-2
CASSFPGGLWQPQHF
TGTGCCAGCAGCTTTCCGGGAGGGCTGTGGCAGCCCCAGCATTTT
>-|TRBJ1-4|few|TRBV4-1
CASSQAPGQLDEKLFF
TGCGCCAGCAGCCAAGCACCGGGACAATTAGATGAAAAACTGTTTTTT
>-|TRBJ1-1|-|TRBV6-1
CASSGRGNTEAFF
TGTGCCAGCAGCGGGAGGGGTAACACTGAAGCTTTCTTT
>-|TRBJ1-5|-|TRBV27
CASSPQQGFGSNQPQHF
TGTGCCAGCAGTCCGCAACAGGGATTTGGCAGCAATCAGCCCCAGCATTTT
>-|TRBJ1-1|-|TRBV4-3
CASSQDRGLVF
TGCGCCAGCAGCCAAGATAGGGGCCTCGTTTTT
>TRBD1|TRBJ1-2|-|TRBV6-1
CASSETWWDRGGYTF
TGTGCCAGCAGTGAAACTTGGTGGGACAGGGGCGGCTACACCTTC
>TRBD2|TRBJ2-2|once|TRBV19
CASSPSGTSGRMDTGELFF
TGTGCCAGTAGTCCCTCCGGGACTAGCGGCCGGATGGACACCGGGGAGCTGTTTTTT
>-|TRBJ1-2|-|TRBV5-1
CASSLGGHDYGYTF
TGCGCCAGCAGCTTGGGGGGACACGATTATGGCTACACCTTC
>TRBD2|TRBJ2-1|-|TRBV7-2
CASSLVGGGRGNEQFF
TGTGCCAGCAGCTTAGTAGGTGGGGGGAGGGGAAATGAGCAGTTCTTC
>-|TRBJ1-6|few|TRBV27
CASSSDIYNSPLHF
TGTGCCAGCAGTTCCGACATCTATAATTCACCCCTCCACTTT
>TRBD1|TRBJ1-1|-|TRBV4-3
CASSQDWDRLNTEAFF
TGCGCCAGCAGCCAAGACTGGGACAGGTTGAACACTGAAGCTTTCTTT
>-|TRBJ1-1|-|TRBV7-2
CASSFHRVMNTEAFF
TGTGCCAGCAGCTTTCACAGGGTCATGAACACTGAAGCTTTCTTT
>TRBD1|TRBJ1-4|-|TRBV6-1
CASSEGAGGVEKLFF
TGTGCCAGCAGTGAAGGGGCAGGGGGCGTTGAAAAACTGTTTTTT
>TRBD1|TRBJ1-1|-|TRBV4-3
CASSQIPGQMNTEAFF
TGCGCCAGCAGCCAGATTCCGGGACAGATGAACACTGAAGCTTTCTTT
>-|TRBJ2-7|-|TRBV7-9
CSSSFGGYEQYF
TGTTCCAGCAGCTTCGGCGGCTACGAGCAGTACTTC
>-|TRBJ1-2|-|TRBV5-4
CASSLEAGQGYTF
TGTGCCAGCAGCTTGGAGGCAGGGCAAGGCTACACCTTC
>TRBD2|TRBJ2-1|-|TRBV29-1
CSVSSGSLSYNEQFF
TGCAGCGTATCTAGCGGGAGTTTGTCCTACAATGAGCAGTTCTTC
>TRBD2|TRBJ2-1|-|TRBV27
CASSRQGNSGGYNEQFF
TGTGCCAGCAGTCGGCAGGGAAATAGCGGGGGGTACAATGAGCAGTTCTTC
>-|TRBJ2-7|-|TRBV2
CASSVRAYEQYF
TGTGCCAGCAGCGTCCGTGCCTACGAGCAGTACTTC
>TRBD1|TRBJ1-1|-|TRBV7-9
CASSPIGTGGTEAFF
TGTGCCAGCAGCCCGATTGGGACAGGCGGGACTGAAGCTTTCTTT
>-|TRBJ2-3|-|TRBV30
CAWSVGTRGDTQYF
TGTGCCTGGAGTGTAGGGACACGGGGAGATACGCAGTATTTT
>-|TRBJ1-3|-|TRBV19
CASSMEGYGNTIYF
TGTGCCAGTAGTATGGAGGGATATGGAAACACCATATATTTT
>TRBD1|TRBJ1-4|once|TRBV7-2
CASSPQGQGKLFF
TGTGCCAGCAGCCCGCAAGGACAGGGAAAACTGTTTTTT
>TRBD1|TRBJ1-3|-|TRBV18
CASSPMTGSSSGNTIYF
TGTGCCAGCTCACCAATGACAGGGTCAAGCTCTGGAAACACCATATATTTT
>TRBD1|TRBJ1-5|-|TRBV14
CASSRTGDNQPQHF
TGTGCCAGCAGCCGGACAGGAGACAATCAGCCCCAGCATTTT
>TRBD1|TRBJ2-5|-|TRBV5-1
CASSSGTGQETQYF
TGCGCCAGCAGCTCCGGGACAGGGCAAGAGACCCAGTACTTC
>-|TRBJ1-2|-|TRBV7-9
CASSPTSNYGYTF
TGTGCCAGCAGTCCGACTTCTAACTATGGCTACACCTTC
>-|TRBJ1-4|-|TRBV30
CAWGRGGEVFF
TGTGCCTGGGGGCGCGGAGGAGAGGTGTTTTTT
>-|TRBJ2-3|-|TRBV6-7
CASSYGLRGRTDTQYF
TGTGCCAGCAGTTACGGGTTGCGGGGTCGCACAGATACGCAGTATTTT
>TRBD1|TRBJ1-6|-|TRBV30
CAWRLGQLLSPLHF
TGTGCCTGGAGGTTGGGACAGTTGCTATCACCCCTCCACTTT
>-|TRBJ1-6|-|TRBV6-5
CASSRAGRQNSPLHF
TGTGCCAGCAGTCGCGCCGGGAGGCAAAATTCACCCCTCCACTTT
>-|TRBJ2-1|many|TRBV7-6
CASSRTASSYNEQFF
TGTGCCAGCAGCCGGACAGCGAGCTCCTACAATGAGCAGTTCTTC
>-|TRBJ2-2|-|TRBV19
CASSNPGAGATGELFF
TGTGCCAGTAGTAATCCGGGGGCGGGGGCCACCGGGGAGCTGTTTTTT
>TRBD2|TRBJ2-7|-|TRBV6-5
CASSYSWLAGDEQYF
TGTGCCAGCAGTTACTCGTGGCTAGCGGGAGACGAGCAGTACTTC
>TRBD1|TRBJ1-5|-|TRBV7-2
CASSAGQGVVPQHF
TGTGCCAGCAGCGCCGGACAGGGGGTAGTGCCCCAGCATTTT
>TRBD2|TRBJ2-5|-|TRBV19
CASSPGGGLQETQYF
TGTGCCAGTTCTCCGGGGGGAGGCCTCCAAGAGACCCAGTACTTC